The source of this T cell receptor (beta chain) is a study of cytomegalovirus exposure and HLA in healthy donors. Study-wide context: Earlier, about 180 million T cells were analyzed, and some 120 million unique TCR beta sequences were found among them.

General study findings and limits: The authors listed 164 TCR beta chains as cytomegalovirus-associated. Most subjects had HLA-A and HLA-B alleles reportedly predicted accurately by TCR beta sequences.

This CDR3 spans 15 amino acids. Germline CDR1 reads SGHRS; CDR2 reads YFSETQ. Trimming removed 2 bases from V and 4 bases from J; junction bases left unmatched: 4. PCR used 60 Vbeta primers and 13 Jbeta primers. The table came from immunoSEQ multiplex PCR; TCRdb's copy has only in-frame clones and leaves some out. The data hold under 200,000 clones, with 60% to 85% observed a single time. Comments on this clone: Its antigen is undetermined.

The receptor comes from a woman between 45 and 60 years old in good health and CMV-seropositive. The sequencing input was PBMCs. The chain joins TRBV5-1 to TRBJ1-2; 11 bases fit TRBD1. The CDR3 region has the DNA TGCGCCAGCAGCTTCCGGACAGGGGGCAGCTATGGCTACACCTTC. This codes for CASSFRTGGSYGYTF.